This entry lists 3 T cell receptor beta chains sequenced from one sample in a study of shared T cell receptors in the human thymus. Profiled with immunoSEQ multiplex PCR; TCRdb holds only in-frame clones, not every one. This table has 700,000 or so clones, approximately 83% appearing once. These data were likewise used in another study, on human thymus T cells.

The specimen was thymocytes. The receptors come from a girl under two years old with a congenital heart defect.

The chain has TRBV6-5 and TRBJ1-1; a weak D match, TRBD1 (5 bases). Trimming removed 9 bases from V and 1 base from J, with 18 bases in between. The CDR3 runs 15 residues. Germline V CDR1 and CDR2: MNHEY, SVGAGI. CDR3 sequence reads: CASFSGLGENTEAFF. CDR3 coding DNA: TGTGCCAGTTTTTCCGGGTTAGGGGAGAACACTGAAGCTTTCTTT.

The V call is TRBV9, the J call TRBJ1-2; a weak D match, TRBD1 (5 bases). In germline, CDR1 is SGDLS, CDR2 YYNGEE. CDR3 length: 15 residues. Trimming shortened V by 2 bases and J by 5 bases, and 16 bases separated the two germline ends. The CDR3 DNA reads as TGTGCCAGCAGCGTTCCGGGGGTAGGGCCATATGGCTACACCTTC. Amino acid sequence: CASSVPGVGPYGYTF.

This clone came up a few times. The V call is TRBV5-5, the J call TRBJ2-3; TRBD1 aligns across 9 bases. Germline V gene sequence: CDR1 SGHKS, CDR2 YYEKEE (reference sequence). V lost 3 bases and J lost 3; bases outside the gene matches: 8. This CDR3 comprises 16 residues. In nucleotides, the CDR3 is TGTGCCAGCAGCTCCTACAGGGGGCCATTGACAGATACGCAGTATTTT. Protein sequence: CASSSYRGPLTDTQYF.